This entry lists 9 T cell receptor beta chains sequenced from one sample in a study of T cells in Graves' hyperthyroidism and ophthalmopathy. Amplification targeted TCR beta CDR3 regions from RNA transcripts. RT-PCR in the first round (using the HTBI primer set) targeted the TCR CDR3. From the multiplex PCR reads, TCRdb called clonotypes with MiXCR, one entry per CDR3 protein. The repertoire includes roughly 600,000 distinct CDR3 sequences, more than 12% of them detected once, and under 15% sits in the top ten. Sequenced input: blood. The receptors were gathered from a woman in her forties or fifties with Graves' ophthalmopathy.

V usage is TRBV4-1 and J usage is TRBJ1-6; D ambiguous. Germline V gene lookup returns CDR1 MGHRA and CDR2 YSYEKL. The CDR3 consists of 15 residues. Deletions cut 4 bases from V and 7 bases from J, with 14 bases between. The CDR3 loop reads CASSPPGVWNSPLHF. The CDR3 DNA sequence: TGCGCCAGCAGCCCCCCCGGGGTGTGGAATTCACCCCTCCACTTT.

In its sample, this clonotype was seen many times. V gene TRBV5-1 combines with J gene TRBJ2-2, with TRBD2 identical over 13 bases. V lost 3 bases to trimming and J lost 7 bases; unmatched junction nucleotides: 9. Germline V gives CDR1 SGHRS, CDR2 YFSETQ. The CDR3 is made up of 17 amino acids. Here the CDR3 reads CASSSRTSGSFGGELFF. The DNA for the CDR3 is TGCGCCAGCAGCTCCCGGACTAGCGGGAGCTTCGGCGGGGAGCTGTTTTTT.

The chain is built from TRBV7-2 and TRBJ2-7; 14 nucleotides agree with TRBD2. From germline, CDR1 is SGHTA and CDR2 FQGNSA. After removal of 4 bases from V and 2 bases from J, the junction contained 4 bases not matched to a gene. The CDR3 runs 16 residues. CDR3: CASSSPGLAGAYEQYF. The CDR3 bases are TGTGCCAGCAGCTCACCGGGACTAGCGGGGGCCTACGAGCAGTACTTC.

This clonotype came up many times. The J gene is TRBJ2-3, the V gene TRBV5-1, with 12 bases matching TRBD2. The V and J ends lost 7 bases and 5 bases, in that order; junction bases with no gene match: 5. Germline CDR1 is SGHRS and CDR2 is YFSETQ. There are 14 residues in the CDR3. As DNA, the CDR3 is TGCGCCAGCCGTAGACTAGCGGGAGAAGATACGCAGTATTTT. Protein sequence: CASRRLAGEDTQYF.

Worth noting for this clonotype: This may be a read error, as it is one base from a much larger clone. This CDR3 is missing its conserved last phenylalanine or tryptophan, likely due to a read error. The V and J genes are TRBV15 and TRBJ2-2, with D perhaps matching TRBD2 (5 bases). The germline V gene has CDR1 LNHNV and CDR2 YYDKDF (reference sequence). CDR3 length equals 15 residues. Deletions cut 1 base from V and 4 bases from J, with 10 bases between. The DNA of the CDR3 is TGTGCCACCAGCAGAGGGGGAGACGGCACCGGGGAGCTGTTTCTT. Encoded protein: CATSRGGDGTGELFL.

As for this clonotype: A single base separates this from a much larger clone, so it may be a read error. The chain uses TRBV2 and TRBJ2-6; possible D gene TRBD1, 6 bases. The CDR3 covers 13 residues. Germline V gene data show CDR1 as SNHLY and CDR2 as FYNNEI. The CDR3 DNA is TGTGCCAGCAGTCGCGTGGGGGCCGACGTCCTGACTTTC. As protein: CASSRVGADVLTF. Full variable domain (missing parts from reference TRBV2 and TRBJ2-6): EPEVTQTPSHQVTQMGQEVILRCVPISNHLYFYWYRQILGQKVEFLVSFYNNEISEKSEIFDDQFSVERPDGSNFTLKIRSTKLEDSAMYFCASSRVGADVLTFGAGSRLTVL.

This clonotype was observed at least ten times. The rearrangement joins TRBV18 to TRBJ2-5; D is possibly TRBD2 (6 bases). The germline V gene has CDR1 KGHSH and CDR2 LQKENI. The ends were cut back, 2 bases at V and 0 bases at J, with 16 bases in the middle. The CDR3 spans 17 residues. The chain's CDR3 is CASSPLPRDSYQETQYF. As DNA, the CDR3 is TGTGCCAGCTCACCATTACCCCGGGACTCCTACCAAGAGACCCAGTACTTC.

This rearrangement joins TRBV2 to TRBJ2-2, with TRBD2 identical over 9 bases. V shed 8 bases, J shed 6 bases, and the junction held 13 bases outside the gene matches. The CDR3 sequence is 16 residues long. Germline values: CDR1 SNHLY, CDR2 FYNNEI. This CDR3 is CASVTASGMGAGELFF. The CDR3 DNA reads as TGTGCCAGCGTAACGGCTAGCGGGATGGGCGCCGGGGAGCTGTTTTTT.

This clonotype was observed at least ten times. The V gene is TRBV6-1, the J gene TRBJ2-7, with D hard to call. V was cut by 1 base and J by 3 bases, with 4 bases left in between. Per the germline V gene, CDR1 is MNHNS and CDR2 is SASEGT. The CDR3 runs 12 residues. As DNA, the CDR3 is TGTGCCAGCAGTGAAGGACGCTACGAGCAGTACTTC. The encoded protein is CASSEGRYEQYF.